This is a list of T cell receptor beta chains from one sample in a study of blood T cell repertoires in COVID-19. TCRdb's table, derived via immunoSEQ multiplex PCR, lists solely in-frame clones and lacks some. The sample has 200,000 or so clones, over 75% seen once; the top ten hold around 7%. The source material was PBMCs or T cells enriched from blood (not recorded which). Receptors were obtained from a man aged 25-45 years in a cohort exposed to, infected with or recovered from COVID-19 (not recorded which). The CDR3 runs from the conserved cysteine through the conserved F or W. A D gene is named only where the DNA matches it firmly.

j_call d_call v_call cdr3_aa
TRBJ2-3 TRBD2 TRBV28 CASSPAEGLAGLDTQYF
TRBJ2-7 NA TRBV20-1 CSAGTYEQYF
TRBJ2-1 TRBD1 TRBV9 CASSSKGGQTYNEQFF
TRBJ1-4 TRBD1 TRBV7-9 CASSLLIQGASF
TRBJ2-1 NA TRBV28 CASSPLGSGIYNEQFF
TRBJ1-3 NA TRBV28 CASSLPYRSGNTIYF
TRBJ2-3 NA TRBV10-1 CASSESGRGYTQYF
TRBJ2-3 TRBD2 TRBV5-4 CASSFLAGGTDTQYF
TRBJ1-4 NA TRBV7-9 CASSFTQINSGTNEKLFF
TRBJ2-5 NA TRBV5-6 CASSFKETQYF
TRBJ2-1 NA TRBV19 CASNPGVDSYNEQFF
TRBJ2-7 TRBD1 TRBV28 CASRDRGIAYEQYF
TRBJ2-2 NA TRBV5-1 CASSRVAGELFF
TRBJ2-7 NA TRBV5-1 CASSAGSYEQYF
TRBJ2-1 NA TRBV5-4 CASSLEGTRKNEQFF
TRBJ2-1 NA TRBV15 CATSAKGDEQFF
TRBJ2-7 TRBD2 TRBV6-5 CASRDSGSSYEQYF
TRBJ2-7 TRBD1 TRBV18 CASSPQGQGNEQYF
TRBJ2-2 NA TRBV7-6 CASSLSSGTGELFF
TRBJ1-3 NA TRBV6-6 CASSRKGSGAFFESSSGNTIYF
TRBJ2-3 TRBD2 TRBV15 CATSRGGGLADTQYF
TRBJ2-2 NA TRBV6-5 CASSSSGAGELFF
TRBJ1-1 NA TRBV11-3 CASSLGRNTEAFF
TRBJ2-1 TRBD1 TRBV13 CASSRDSRNEQFF
TRBJ2-7 NA TRBV7-2 CASSLEAGSSYEQYF
TRBJ2-7 TRBD2 TRBV6-5 CASSIAGGAYEQYF
TRBJ2-7 TRBD2 TRBV28 CASSSFPRTSGTYEQYF
TRBJ1-2 TRBD1 TRBV19 CASLSGTGGSYGYTF
TRBJ1-2 TRBD1 TRBV13 CASSLTILSGQGNRYTF
TRBJ2-2 NA TRBV9 CASSTNRRTGELFF
TRBJ2-2 NA TRBV7-9 CASRRGNTGELFF
TRBJ2-3 NA TRBV11-3 CASSLSQGDTQYF
TRBJ2-7 TRBD2 TRBV5-1 CASRSEREGYEQYF
TRBJ1-3 NA TRBV6-1 CASSEALAPGVGSGNTIYF
TRBJ1-5 TRBD1 TRBV4-1 CASSQAGQGFNQPQHF
TRBJ2-5 TRBD1 TRBV9 CASSVQDREAETQYF
TRBJ2-7 NA TRBV9 CASSVSPLSSGREQYF
TRBJ2-7 TRBD2 TRBV28 CASSKPSGSYEQYF
TRBJ2-7 TRBD1 TRBV11-2 CASNVPGQNYEQYF
TRBJ2-7 NA TRBV19 CASSIEERVGEQYF
TRBJ1-2 TRBD1 TRBV6-5 CASRPTGNYGYTF
TRBJ1-5 TRBD1 TRBV28 CASSTPSGTVFNQPQHF
TRBJ2-7 NA TRBV18 CASSPPGLNRDEQYF
TRBJ1-2 TRBD1 TRBV6-5 CASTGTGRYGYTF
TRBJ2-7 NA TRBV19 CASSIVGAYEQYF
TRBJ1-1 NA TRBV3-1/TRBV3-2 CASSRDGAGNTEAFF
TRBJ2-7 TRBD2 TRBV13 CASSTNKGGSYEQYF
TRBJ1-5 TRBD1 TRBV10-3 CATRDRVAGQPQHF
TRBJ2-2 NA TRBV29-1 CSVSVGRVGELFF
TRBJ2-2 NA TRBV19 CASSRDLGGTGELFF
TRBJ1-1 NA TRBV6-5 CASSYSSGWGNTEAFF
TRBJ2-7 NA TRBV28 CASSRGSFYEQYF
TRBJ1-2 TRBD1 TRBV28 CASSHRTGGFYGYTF
TRBJ2-7 TRBD1 TRBV15 CATSRDWVQGATYEQYF
TRBJ2-2 TRBD2 TRBV28 CASSYDVGGSGRNTGELFF
TRBJ2-1 TRBD2 TRBV7-2 CASRTSGSHNEQFF
TRBJ2-4 TRBD1 TRBV11-3 CASSTTGNNIQYF
TRBJ1-4 TRBD1 TRBV7-4 CASSLVAGQGISEKLFF
TRBJ1-4 NA TRBV5-5 CASSLSRATNEKLFF
TRBJ1-4 NA TRBV21-1 CASSKVLRDKEMTTNEKLFF